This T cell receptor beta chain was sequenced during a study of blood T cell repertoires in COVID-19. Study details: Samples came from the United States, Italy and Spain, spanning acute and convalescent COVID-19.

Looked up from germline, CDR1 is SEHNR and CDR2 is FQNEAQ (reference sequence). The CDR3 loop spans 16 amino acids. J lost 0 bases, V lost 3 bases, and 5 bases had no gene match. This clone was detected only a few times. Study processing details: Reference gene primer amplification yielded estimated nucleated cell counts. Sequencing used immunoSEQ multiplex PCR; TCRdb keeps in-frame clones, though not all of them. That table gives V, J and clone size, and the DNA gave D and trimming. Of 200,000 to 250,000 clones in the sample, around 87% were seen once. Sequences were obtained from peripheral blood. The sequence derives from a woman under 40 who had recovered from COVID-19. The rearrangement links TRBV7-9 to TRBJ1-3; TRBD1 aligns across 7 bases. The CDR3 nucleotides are TGTGCCAGCAGCTTTACTACAGGGGACTCTGGAAACACCATATATTTT. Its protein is CASSFTTGDSGNTIYF.